The 15 T cell receptor beta chains presented below share a single source sample, sequenced in a study of chemoradiotherapy in HPV16-positive cancers. The assay was immunoSEQ multiplex PCR, and TCRdb's table has in-frame clones only and misses some. The sample has about 36,000 clones, about 92% seen once. The sample here was blood, taken from a patient who underwent chemoradiotherapy. The receptors here all came from a human donor with HPV-associated anogenital cancer.

The rearrangement links TRBV5-4 to TRBJ2-3; no firm D call. This CDR3 region has 14 residues. V gave up 0 bases and J gave up 0 bases, with 5 bases separating them. Germline V lookup: CDR1 SGHNT, CDR2 YYREEE (reference sequence). The CDR3 coding sequence is TGTGCCAGCAGCTTGGATCAGAGCACAGATACGCAGTATTTT. Protein: CASSLDQSTDTQYF. Combining the CDR3 with reference TRBV5-4 and TRBJ2-3 gives the whole variable domain ETGVTQSPTHLIKTRGQQVTLRCSSQSGHNTVSWYQQALGQGPQFIFQYYREEENGRGNFPPRFSGLQFPNYSSELNVNALELDDSALYLCASSLDQSTDTQYFGPGTRLTVL.

The V gene is TRBV27, the J gene TRBJ2-7, with D uncertain. Germline V lookup: CDR1 MNHEY, CDR2 SMNVEV (reference sequence). V lost 4 bases and J 2 bases, leaving 15 bases between the germline ends. The CDR3 is 15 residues long. In DNA, the CDR3 is TGTGCCAGCAGTTCACTCGGTTCTTACCCCTACGAGCAGTACTTC. As protein: CASSSLGSYPYEQYF.

This chain joins TRBV5-1 and TRBJ1-2; perhaps TRBD1 as D (6 bases). Germline V lookup: CDR1 SGHRS, CDR2 YFSETQ. With 4 bases removed from V and 3 bases from J, the gap between germline ends came to 16 bases. The CDR3 is made up of 15 amino acids. As DNA, the CDR3 is TGCGCCAGCAGCGCCGTCCGGGGGCTGGACTATGGCTACACCTTC. Amino acids: CASSAVRGLDYGYTF.

The chain carries TRBV18 and TRBJ1-1; D is unresolved. This CDR3 spans 14 amino acids. V was clipped by 6 bases and J by 5 bases, with 16 bases between them. The germline V gene has CDR1 KGHSH and CDR2 LQKENI. CDR3 sequence (DNA): TGTGCCAGCTCCGGGCTCAACGGTGGGACTGAAGCTTTCTTT. Translated: CASSGLNGGTEAFF.

This clone was seen a handful of times. This sequence joins TRBV11-2 and TRBJ1-3, with TRBD1 as a possible D gene (6 bases). CDR1 SGHAT and CDR2 FQNNGV come from the germline V gene. The CDR3 runs 14 residues. Trimming stripped 4 bases from V and 6 bases from J, with 13 bases between. The CDR3 nucleotides are TGTGCCAGCAGCTCGCTACAGGGACTAAACACCATATATTTT. Its translation: CASSSLQGLNTIYF.

The V call is TRBV7-9, the J call TRBJ1-4, with D possibly being TRBD1 (5 bases). This CDR3 has 13 residues. Germline CDR1 is SEHNR and CDR2 is FQNEAQ (reference sequence). Trimming took off 5 bases at V and 7 bases at J, with 11 bases between the two ends. CDR3 nucleotide sequence: TGTGCCAGCAGCCAGACAGCCACTGAAAAACTGTTTTTT. Translated: CASSQTATEKLFF.

The chain uses TRBV5-6 and TRBJ1-5, with 12 bases aligning to TRBD1. The ends lost 4 bases at V and 10 bases at J; junction bases unmatched: 6. The CDR3 length is 14 residues. Germline assignment: CDR1 SGHDT and CDR2 YYEEEE. The CDR3 nucleotides are TGTGCCAGCAGCATGGGGACAGGGGGCCGTCCCCAGCATTTT. Translation: CASSMGTGGRPQHF.

This clone was found once. V is TRBV19 and J is TRBJ1-5, with 8 nucleotides matching TRBD1. The CDR3 totals 19 residues. V shed 6 bases and J 5 bases; nucleotides not matched to a gene: 21. CDR1 LNHDA and CDR2 SQIVND come from the germline V gene (reference sequence). Here the CDR3 reads CASSTGTGVYRGTDQPQHF. The CDR3, as DNA: TGTGCCAGTAGCACCGGGACAGGAGTCTATAGGGGGACGGATCAGCCCCAGCATTTT.

Here the CDR3 reads CASSPSHGTEAFF. The CDR3 DNA reads as TGCGCCAGCAGCCCTTCTCATGGGACTGAAGCTTTCTTT. The chain is built from TRBV5-1 and TRBJ1-1; D uncertain. The CDR3 consists of 13 residues. The germline CDR1 and CDR2 sequences are SGHRS and YFSETQ. V lost 4 bases, J lost 5 bases, and 12 bases lay in between.

The J gene is TRBJ2-1, the V gene TRBV7-8; the match to TRBD2 covers 11 bases. The CDR3 sequence is 16 residues long. The V and J ends lost 5 bases and 5 bases, in that order; junction bases with no gene match: 8. Per the germline V gene, CDR1 is SGHVS and CDR2 is FQNEAQ. The CDR3 bases are TGTGCCAGCAGCCCAGAACGACTAGCGGGGAACAATGAGCAGTTCTTC. It is translated as CASSPERLAGNNEQFF.

The CDR3: CASRHLKTGRSTEAFF. The CDR3 nucleotides read TGCGCCAGCAGACATCTCAAGACAGGAAGGAGCACTGAAGCTTTCTTT. The genes are TRBV23-1 and TRBJ1-1; TRBD1 might be the D (6 bases). TRBV23-1 has ORF status, its function being uncertain. The CDR3 is 16 residues long. Trimming left V 6 bases short and J 4 bases short, with 21 bases between.

This chain joins TRBV4-1 and TRBJ2-1; tentatively, D is TRBD1 or TRBD2 (5 bases each). Trimming stripped 3 bases from V and 7 bases from J, with 22 bases between. The germline V gene encodes CDR1 MGHRA and CDR2 YSYEKL. The CDR3 is made up of 17 amino acids. The CDR3 reads CASSQLMGRTRPNEQFF. The CDR3 nucleotides read TGCGCCAGCAGCCAGCTAATGGGACGGACCCGACCTAATGAGCAGTTCTTC.

The J gene is TRBJ1-1, the V gene TRBV19; a weak D match, TRBD1 (5 bases). Germline V gene lookup returns CDR1 LNHDA and CDR2 SQIVND (reference sequence). This CDR3 comprises 17 residues. Deletions cut 5 bases from V and 0 bases from J, with 19 bases between. CDR3 sequence reads: CASSSGVGGNMNTEAFF. In DNA form, the CDR3 reads TGTGCCAGTAGTTCAGGCGTCGGGGGGAACATGAACACTGAAGCTTTCTTT.

The chain carries TRBV19 and TRBJ1-2; TRBD1 agrees at 7 bases. V dropped 7 bases and J dropped 1; count of bases not matched to a gene: 3. CDR1 and CDR2 from the germline V gene are LNHDA and SQIVND (reference sequence). The CDR3 has 13 amino acids. For the CDR3, the DNA is TGTGCCAGTATCGGGACAGTTAACTATGGCTACACCTTC. Encoded protein: CASIGTVNYGYTF.

The chain couples TRBV19 to TRBJ2-2; no reliable D call. From germline, CDR1 is LNHDA and CDR2 SQIVND (reference sequence). Trimming left V 3 bases short and J 0 bases short, with 8 bases between. The CDR3 is made up of 15 amino acids. Here the CDR3 DNA reads TGTGCCAGTAGTATCCCCCAGACGAACACCGGGGAGCTGTTTTTT. As protein: CASSIPQTNTGELFF.